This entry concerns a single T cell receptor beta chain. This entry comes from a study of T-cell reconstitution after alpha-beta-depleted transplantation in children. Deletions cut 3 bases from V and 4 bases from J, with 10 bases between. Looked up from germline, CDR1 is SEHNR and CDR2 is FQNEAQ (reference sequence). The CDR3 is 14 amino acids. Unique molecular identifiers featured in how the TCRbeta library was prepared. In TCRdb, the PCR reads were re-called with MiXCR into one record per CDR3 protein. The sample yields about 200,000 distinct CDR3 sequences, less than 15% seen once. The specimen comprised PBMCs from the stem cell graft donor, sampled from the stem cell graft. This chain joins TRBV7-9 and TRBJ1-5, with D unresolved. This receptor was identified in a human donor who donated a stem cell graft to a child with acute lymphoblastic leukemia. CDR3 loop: CASSFSGGNQPQHF. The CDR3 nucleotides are TGTGCCAGCAGCTTCTCAGGTGGGAATCAGCCCCAGCATTTT. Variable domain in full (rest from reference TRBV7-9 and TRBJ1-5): DTGVSQNPRHKITKRGQNVTFRCDPISEHNRLYWYRQTLGQGPEFLTYFQNEAQLEKSRLLSDRFSAERPKGSFSTLEIQRTEQGDSAMYLCASSFSGGNQPQHFGDGTRLSIL.